The 32 T cell receptor beta chains listed next were all sequenced from one sample in a study of glioma-infiltrating T cells. Using RNA template, CDR3s of TCR alpha and beta were amplified with iRepertoire arm-PCR. MiXCR was run by TCRdb on the multiplex PCR reads, yielding one entry per CDR3 protein. The sample consists of more than 95,000 distinct CDR3 sequences, approximately 25% of them appearing once. The material sequenced was glioma tissue, nonneoplastic brain tissue, or PBMCs (not recorded which). The receptors were sampled from a human donor with low-grade glioma or glioblastoma, undergoing nonglioma brain surgery, or in good health (not recorded which).

This clonotype occurred a few times. The chain combines TRBV5-4 with TRBJ2-3, with 9 nucleotides matching TRBD2. CDR3 length: 17 amino acids. With 4 bases clipped from V and 4 bases from J, the junction kept 13 bases outside the gene matches. CDR1 is SGHNT, CDR2 YYREEE, per germline (reference sequence). Here the CDR3 DNA reads TGTGCCAGCAGCACCGGGACTAGCAGACCTCATGCAGATACGCAGTATTTT. Amino acid sequence: CASSTGTSRPHADTQYF.

In this sample, this clonotype turned up a few times. The V and J genes are TRBV29-1 and TRBJ2-7, with TRBD1 matching over 10 bases. The germline V gene encodes CDR1 SQVTM and CDR2 ANQGSEA. The CDR3 is made up of 14 amino acids. The J segment lost 1 base and the V segment lost 4 bases, leaving 4 bases of the junction unmatched. DNA for the CDR3: TGCAGCGTTGCCAGGACAGGGGGTTCCTACGAGCAGTACTTC. Amino acid sequence: CSVARTGGSYEQYF.

The chain employs TRBV12-3 or TRBV12-4 and TRBJ2-3; the match to TRBD2 covers 7 bases. Trimming at V came to 3 bases and at J to 7 bases, leaving 1 base not matched to a gene. The length of the CDR3 is 12 residues. CDR3 amino acids: CASSLGGNTQYF. CDR3 in DNA: TGTGCCAGCAGTTTGGGAGGGAATACGCAGTATTTT.

V is TRBV9 and J is TRBJ2-7, with TRBD2 as a possible D gene (6 bases). Germline V CDR1 and CDR2: SGDLS, YYNGEE. Trimming removed 7 bases at V and 3 bases at J, with 17 bases between. The length of the CDR3 is 14 residues. The CDR3 loop reads CASGSGHGNYEQYF. CDR3 sequence (DNA): TGTGCCAGCGGGAGCGGGCATGGGAACTACGAGCAGTACTTC.

This clonotype was recorded a few times. The chain uses TRBV24-1 and TRBJ2-7; maybe TRBD2 (6 bases). The CDR3 length is 16 residues. V was clipped by 1 base and J by 2 bases, with 14 bases between them. Germline CDR1 reads KGHDR; CDR2 reads SFDVKD. In nucleotides, the CDR3 is TGTGCCACCAGTGATTTTTGGCGGGACCACCCCTACGAGCAGTACTTC. Residues: CATSDFWRDHPYEQYF.

The V gene is TRBV6-2 or TRBV6-3, the J gene TRBJ2-2, with TRBD2 matching over 7 bases. Germline assignment: CDR1 MNHEY and CDR2 SVGEGT. V gave up 6 bases and J gave up 7 bases; unmatched junction bases: 14. There are 16 residues in the CDR3. The CDR3 DNA follows: TGTGCCAGCAGACTCGTACTAGCGAGAGCAGTCGGGGAGCTGTTTTTT. Protein: CASRLVLARAVGELFF.

In regard to this clonotype: A much bigger clone sits one base away, suggesting this may be a read error. The J gene is TRBJ1-2, the V gene TRBV28; possible D gene TRBD1, 6 bases. CDR1 is MDHEN and CDR2 is SYDVKM in the germline V gene. The CDR3 has 16 amino acids. The CDR3 protein is CASGFPGAGANYGYTF. The CDR3 coding sequence is TGTGCCAGCGGTTTCCCAGGGGCCGGGGCTAACTATGGCTACACCTTC.

The chain uses TRBV6-1 and TRBJ2-3, with TRBD2 matching 10 bases. The CDR3 totals 15 residues. Germline CDR1 is MNHNS and CDR2 is SASEGT. With V trimmed by 5 bases and J by 9 bases, 11 bases remained unmatched. The CDR3 coding sequence is TGTGCCAGCAGTATCCGGACTAGCGGACAAGACACGCAGTATTTT. Amino acids: CASSIRTSGQDTQYF.

The rearrangement joins TRBV19 to TRBJ1-2; 9 bases are a match to TRBD1. The CDR3 totals 16 residues. The junction had 8 bases not matched to a gene; V was cut back by 2 bases and J by 4 bases. Germline lookup yields CDR1 LNHDA and CDR2 SQIVND (reference sequence). The chain's CDR3 is CASSIYQGQGAYGYTF. CDR3 DNA: TGTGCCAGTAGTATATATCAGGGACAGGGCGCCTATGGCTACACCTTC.

Points on this clonotype: The junction and the germline gene differ at one end; a read error may be behind it. This chain links TRBV7-2 with TRBJ2-7, with TRBD2 identical over 10 bases. Germline V gene data show CDR1 as SGHTA and CDR2 as FQGNSA. The CDR3 is 20 amino acids. The CDR3 sequence is CASGLAQRAGGPSIHYEQYF. CDR3 in DNA: TGTGCCAGCGGCTTAGCGCAGAGAGCGGGAGGGCCCAGTATACACTACGAGCAGTACTTC.

This clonotype was seen at least ten times. This chain links TRBV19 with TRBJ2-1; tentative D call: TRBD2 (6 bases). This CDR3 contains 14 residues. CDR1 is LNHDA, CDR2 SQIVND, per germline (reference sequence). Between the trimmed V and J ends, which lost 7 bases and 5 bases, there was a span of 15 bases. In DNA, the CDR3 is TGTGCCAGTACAGTTACGGGGGTGAACAATGAGCAGTTCTTC. Translation gives CASTVTGVNNEQFF.

This clonotype was counted at least ten times. The chain employs TRBV20-1 and TRBJ2-7; a weak D match, TRBD2 (6 bases). Trimming pared 6 bases from V and 3 bases from J, leaving 21 bases between. Germline V gene sequence: CDR1 DFQATT, CDR2 SNEGSKA (reference sequence). There are 15 residues in the CDR3. CDR3 sequence: CSAGGAAVENYEQYF. The CDR3 coding sequence is TGCAGTGCCGGGGGAGCAGCGGTAGAGAACTACGAGCAGTACTTC.

This clonotype was found many times. The rearrangement links TRBV9 to TRBJ2-1; 7 positions match TRBD2. The CDR3 is 18 residues long. CDR1 is SGDLS, CDR2 YYNGEE, per germline. J lost 5 bases, V lost 1 base, and 15 bases had no gene match. Here the CDR3 DNA reads TGTGCCAGCAGCGTAAGTTCGGGTAGCGGGTTACTACACAATGAGCAGTTCTTC. Its translation: CASSVSSGSGLLHNEQFF.

Ten or more counts support this clonotype. The chain joins TRBV18 to TRBJ2-7; unclear D gene. The CDR3 contains 13 residues. Per the germline V gene, CDR1 is KGHSH and CDR2 is LQKENI. Trimming pared 5 bases from V and 3 bases from J, leaving 11 bases between. CDR3 loop: CASSAADGYEQYF. CDR3 nucleotide sequence: TGTGCCAGCTCAGCCGCGGACGGCTACGAGCAGTACTTC.

This clonotype showed up many times. The gene calls are TRBV4-1 and TRBJ2-5; weak D call: TRBD2 (6 bases). V lost 0 bases and J lost 1, with 15 bases in between. The CDR3 covers 17 residues. Germline V gene data show CDR1 as MGHRA and CDR2 as YSYEKL. CDR3 DNA: TGCGCCAGCAGCCAAGACTTCCCGCAACTAGCCCAAGAGACCCAGTACTTC. It yields the protein CASSQDFPQLAQETQYF.

This clonotype was found many times. V and J are TRBV7-6 and TRBJ2-3, with 14 nucleotides matching TRBD2. The V and J ends lost 5 bases and 2 bases, in that order; junction bases with no gene match: 6. The CDR3 loop spans 17 amino acids. The V gene's germline CDR1 is SGHVS and CDR2 FNYEAQ. The CDR3, as DNA: TGTGCCAGCAGCCGACTAGCGGGAGGGGGACCCACAGATACGCAGTATTTT. The encoded protein is CASSRLAGGGPTDTQYF.

This clonotype was seen at least ten times. The V and J genes are TRBV3-1 and TRBJ2-1; D is perhaps TRBD2 (5 bases). Trimming took 0 bases from V and 8 from J, leaving 14 bases between them. The CDR3 is 15 amino acids. The germline V gene encodes CDR1 LGHDT and CDR2 YNNKEL (reference sequence). The DNA of the CDR3 is TGTGCCAGCAGCCAAGATTTCTGGACTGAATATGAGCAGTTCTTC. Translation: CASSQDFWTEYEQFF.

Concerning this clonotype: This could be a read error, since a much larger clone is one nucleotide away. The rearrangement joins TRBV18 to TRBJ2-1, with 7 bases aligning to TRBD2. The length of the CDR3 is 15 residues. Germline V lookup: CDR1 KGHSH, CDR2 LQKENI. CDR3 nucleotide sequence: TGTGCCGGCTCAGAAGGACTAGGCGGCAGGGATGAGCAGTTCTTC. It translates to CAGSEGLGGRDEQFF. The full variable domain, completed using reference TRBV18 and TRBJ2-1, is NAGVMQNPRHLVRRRGQEARLRCSPMKGHSHVYWYRQLPEEGLKFMVYLQKENIIDESGMPKERFSAEFPKEGPSILRIQQVVRGDSAAYFCAGSEGLGGRDEQFFGPGTRLTVL.

A note on this clonotype: The junction departs from the called germline gene at one end, perhaps through a read error. The chain couples TRBV19 to TRBJ1-1; D is unresolved. The V gene's germline CDR1 is LNHDA and CDR2 SQIVND (reference sequence). This CDR3 spans 15 amino acids. As DNA, the CDR3 is TGTACCAGTAGCACCCGTCCCGACGGGAACACTGAAGCTTTCTTT. Protein product: CTSSTRPDGNTEAFF.

A few counts support this clonotype. J is TRBJ2-5 and V is TRBV29-1; D unclear. There are 11 residues in the CDR3. Trimming took 4 bases from V and 2 from J, leaving 5 bases between them. Germline V gene lookup returns CDR1 SQVTM and CDR2 ANQGSEA. CDR3 protein: CSVGAQETQYF. DNA of the CDR3: TGCAGCGTTGGTGCGCAAGAGACCCAGTACTTC.

This clonotype was detected a few times. The V call is TRBV4-1, the J call TRBJ1-1; tentatively, D is TRBD1 (5 bases). CDR1 is MGHRA and CDR2 is YSYEKL in the germline V gene. Between the trimmed V and J ends, which lost 0 bases and 0 bases, there was a span of 11 bases. This CDR3 has 16 amino acids. The CDR3 DNA reads TGCGCCAGCAGCCAAGAACGGGGACCAATGAACACTGAAGCTTTCTTT. It encodes CASSQERGPMNTEAFF.

Many counts were recorded for this clonotype. The chain combines TRBV6-2 or TRBV6-3 with TRBJ2-1; 10 bases align to TRBD2. This CDR3 has 16 residues. Germline assignment: CDR1 MNHEY and CDR2 SVGEGT. V dropped 3 bases and J dropped 4; count of bases not matched to a gene: 6. For the CDR3, the DNA is TGTGCCAGCAGTTATGAGCCAGCGGGAGGGTACAATGAGCAGTTCTTC. Its translation: CASSYEPAGGYNEQFF.

This clonotype was found many times. V and J are TRBV27 and TRBJ2-7; tentatively, D is TRBD2 (6 bases). The ends were cut back, 7 bases at V and 6 bases at J, with 25 bases in the middle. The germline V gene encodes CDR1 MNHEY and CDR2 SMNVEV (reference sequence). The CDR3 sequence is 16 residues long. The CDR3 loop is CASTPASALPKGEQYF. The CDR3 nucleotides are TGTGCCAGCACCCCCGCTAGCGCCCTTCCGAAGGGCGAGCAGTACTTC.

The chain is built from TRBV7-9 and TRBJ2-7, with 11 bases matching TRBD2. Unmatched junction bases numbered 7, after V lost 5 bases and J lost 1 base. Germline CDR1 reads SEHNR; CDR2 reads FQNEAQ (reference sequence). The CDR3 has 16 residues. CDR3 DNA: TGTGCCAGCAGCCCGAGGACTAGCGGGCCATCCTACGAGCAGTACTTC. As protein: CASSPRTSGPSYEQYF.

This clonotype was counted many times. The V call is TRBV2, the J call TRBJ2-1; a possible D gene is TRBD1 (6 bases). Trimming took off 5 bases at V and 8 bases at J, with 16 bases between the two ends. Germline V gene sequence: CDR1 SNHLY, CDR2 FYNNEI. The CDR3 sequence is 14 residues long. Written as DNA, the CDR3 is TGTGCCAGCAGTCGGGTTTTACAGGGCTATGAGCAGTTCTTC. Its translation is CASSRVLQGYEQFF.

On this clonotype: The junction and the germline gene differ at one end; a read error may be behind it. This sequence joins TRBV7-9 and TRBJ2-7, with D possibly TRBD2 on 5 matching bases. The length of the CDR3 is 13 residues. The germline V gene has CDR1 SEHNR and CDR2 FQNEAQ (reference sequence). The CDR3 coding sequence is TGTGCCAGCAGATTAGCGCCGTCCTACGAGCAGTACTTC. Its protein is CASRLAPSYEQYF.

This clonotype was seen a handful of times. V is TRBV19 and J is TRBJ1-1; no clear D. This CDR3 has 13 residues. The germline V gene has CDR1 LNHDA and CDR2 SQIVND (reference sequence). Trimming took off 6 bases at V and 3 bases at J, with 11 bases between the two ends. The CDR3 bases are TGTGCCAGTAGCGCGTCTTTGTACACTGAAGCTTTCTTT. The encoded protein is CASSASLYTEAFF.

Only a few counts were recorded for this clonotype. A much larger clone differs from this one at a single base, so this may be a read error. The gene calls are TRBV6-1 and TRBJ2-5, with D possibly called TRBD1 or TRBD2 (5 bases each). The CDR3 loop spans 13 amino acids. V was trimmed by 7 bases and J by 4 bases, leaving 13 bases between them. The V gene's germline CDR1 is MNHNS and CDR2 SASEGT. CDR3 sequence (DNA): TGTGCCAGCACCTGGGCAGGGAGAGAGACCCAGTACTTC. Its translation is CASTWAGRETQYF.

This clonotype was picked up many times. The V call is TRBV27, the J call TRBJ2-7, with 11 nucleotides matching TRBD2. There are 14 residues in the CDR3. Trimming took 6 bases from V and 7 from J; bases not matched to a gene: 8. CDR1 is MNHEY and CDR2 is SMNVEV in the germline V gene (reference sequence). CDR3 bases: TGTGCCAGCAGGCTGGGACTAGCGGTAAGGGAGCAGTACTTC. It specifies CASRLGLAVREQYF.

This clonotype was recorded at least ten times. The genes are TRBV19 and TRBJ2-1, with 8 bases identical to TRBD2. The V gene end was trimmed by 10 bases and the J gene end by 4 bases; junction bases not matched to a gene: 6. CDR3 length equals 13 residues. The germline gives CDR1 LNHDA, CDR2 SQIVND (reference sequence). The CDR3 sequence is CATRTSHYNEQFF. CDR3 nucleotide sequence: TGTGCCACCCGGACTAGCCATTACAATGAGCAGTTCTTC.

With regard to this clonotype: A much larger clone differs from this one at a single base, so this may be a read error. V and J are TRBV19 and TRBJ1-5; no definite D call. CDR1 and CDR2 (germline): LNHDA, SQIVND (reference sequence). There are 14 residues in the CDR3. The CDR3 sequence is CASNLLWSNRPQHF. The CDR3 region has the DNA TGTGCCAGTAATTTGCTGTGGAGCAATCGGCCCCAGCATTTT. Variable domain in full (rest from reference TRBV19 and TRBJ1-5): DGGITQSPKYLFRKEGQNVTLSCEQNLNHDAMYWYRQDPGQGLRLIYYSQIVNDFQKGDIAEGYSVSREKKESFPLTVTSAQKNPTAFYLCASNLLWSNRPQHFGDGTRLSIL.

Turning to this clonotype: One end of the junction does not line up with germline, which may come from a read error. DNA of the CDR3: TGTGCCAGTAGTATAGAGGGACAGAGTAACTATGGCTACAACTTC. It yields the protein CASSIEGQSNYGYNF. The chain joins TRBV19 to TRBJ1-2; 7 bases are a match to TRBD1. The V gene's germline CDR1 is LNHDA and CDR2 SQIVND (reference sequence). The CDR3 loop spans 15 amino acids.